Sequencing of this TCR beta chain was carried out in a study of molecular identifiers for immune sequencing clone quantification. Across the study: The replicates split RNA from approximately 20,000 or 100,000 naive CD8 cells five ways and sequenced four.

Only a few counts were recorded for this clonotype. MiXCR, run by TCRdb on the PCR reads, gives a single entry per CDR3 protein. This sample has approximately 680,000 distinct CDR3 sequences, with over 25% found just once. CDR1 is SGDLS and CDR2 is YYNGEE in the germline V gene. This CDR3 contains 15 residues. V lost 2 bases, J lost 2 bases, and 12 bases lay in between. Specimen: naive CD8+ T cells from blood, with Jurkat cell RNA spiked in. Stated subset: FACS-sorted CD8+CD4-CCR7+CD45RA+ naive T cells. The clonotype originates from a human donor in good health. Some libraries in this study had Jurkat cell RNA spiked in. The rearrangement joins TRBV9 to TRBJ2-3; tentatively, D is TRBD1 or TRBD2 (5 bases each). This CDR3 is CASSVGTSLTDTQYF. The CDR3, as DNA: TGTGCCAGCAGCGTCGGGACCTCCCTCACAGATACGCAGTATTTT.